A selection of T cell receptor beta chains follows, all from one sample in a study of shared clonotypes between healthy human individuals. Clones were read by immunoSEQ multiplex PCR, and TCRdb kept only the in-frame ones, dropping some. The repertoire consists of 2 million to 2.5 million clones, with approximately 95% occurring once and the leading ten covering 0.35% to 0.5%. The sequencing sample was made of naive CD4+ T cells from PBMCs. Receptors originate from a man aged 18-30 years in good health. Some clones in this sample may be carry-over from other donors' samples. Both conserved end residues are part of each CDR3. D genes are given only for firm matches. For some rows the clone size is stated as once, few or many, or as a class when expanded; others skip it.

.	.	TRBV9	TRBJ2-1	TGTGCCAGCAGCGTAGACGGGTACAATGAGCAGTTCTTC	CASSVDGYNEQFF
once	TRBD2	TRBV7-6	TRBJ2-2	TGTGCCAGCAGCTTAGTAGCTAGCGGGAAAAACACCGGGGAGCTGTTTTTT	CASSLVASGKNTGELFF
.	.	TRBV28	TRBJ1-3	TGTGCCAGCAGCCCCACTTTATATGGGAGCACCATATATTTT	CASSPTLYGSTIYF
.	TRBD2	TRBV5-1	TRBJ2-7	TGCGCCAGCAGCGTGGGATCCCTAGCGGGAGGCTACGAGCAGTACTTC	CASSVGSLAGGYEQYF
.	.	TRBV18	TRBJ2-2	TGTGCCAGCTCACCATGGCAGGGGGGCACCGGGGAGCTGTTTTTT	CASSPWQGGTGELFF
.	TRBD2	TRBV11-2	TRBJ2-3	TGTGCCAGCAGCTTAGGGGCTAGCGGGAGAGTATATACGCAGTATTTT	CASSLGASGRVYTQYF
.	.	TRBV27	TRBJ1-5	TGTGCCAGCAATGGTGTGGGTCAGCCCCAGCATTTT	CASNGVGQPQHF
.	TRBD2	TRBV5-4	TRBJ2-3	TGTGCCAGCAGCCTTATCCGGGGGGGTGGCACAGATACGCAGTATTTT	CASSLIRGGGTDTQYF
.	.	TRBV29-1	TRBJ1-2	TGCAGCGTACTCAACTATGGCTACACCTTC	CSVLNYGYTF
.	.	TRBV18	TRBJ2-7	TGTGCCAGCTCACCAGCGTCACCAGGATCGGGCTACGAGCAGTACTTC	CASSPASPGSGYEQYF
.	.	TRBV7-8	TRBJ1-2	TGTGCCAGCAGCTTAGCCCTGGGTCAGGGAGCAGATGGCTACACCTTC	CASSLALGQGADGYTF